The 21 T cell receptor beta chains below were found in one sample sequenced in a study of T cell changes during pregnancy in multiple sclerosis. TCRdb's table, derived via immunoSEQ multiplex PCR, lists solely in-frame clones and lacks some. Here the sample spans under 80,000 clones, roughly 90% being singletons. Here the sequenced sample was peripheral blood, taken in the second trimester of pregnancy. All receptors come from a female donor with multiple sclerosis, enrolled in a pregnancy study.

The CDR3 DNA sequence: TGTGCCAGCAGCCGAGAGCGGGGGGGCAATGAGCAGTTCTTC. The encoded protein is CASSRERGGNEQFF. V is TRBV9 and J is TRBJ2-1; TRBD2 matches at 10 bases. V was pared by 4 bases and J by 6 bases, with 4 bases of the junction left unmatched. This CDR3 is 14 amino acids long. CDR1 SGDLS and CDR2 YYNGEE come from the germline V gene.

The rearrangement joins TRBV4-3 to TRBJ1-2; 12 positions match TRBD1. There are 16 residues in the CDR3. V trimming: 5 bases; J trimming: 4 bases; junction bases outside the gene matches: 8. Looked up from germline, CDR1 is LGHNA and CDR2 is YSLEER. CDR3: CASSYHPGQGAYGYTF. DNA of the CDR3: TGCGCCAGCAGCTACCACCCGGGACAGGGGGCCTATGGCTACACCTTC.

V is TRBV11-1 and J is TRBJ2-6; D is possibly TRBD2 (5 bases). V lost 2 bases and J lost 1, with 6 bases in between. CDR3 length equals 15 residues. CDR1 is SGHAT, CDR2 FQDESV, per germline (reference sequence). CDR3 sequence reads: CASSLRRSGANVLTF. The CDR3, as DNA: TGTGCCAGCAGCTTAAGGAGGTCTGGGGCCAACGTCCTGACTTTC.

V and J are TRBV2 and TRBJ1-1; 8 nucleotides align to TRBD1. V lost 7 bases to trimming and J lost 5 bases; unmatched junction nucleotides: 6. In germline, CDR1 is SNHLY, CDR2 FYNNEI. CDR3 length: 13 amino acids. The chain's CDR3 is CASTRTGKTEAFF. DNA for the CDR3: TGTGCCAGCACCAGGACAGGGAAGACTGAAGCTTTCTTT.

V and J are TRBV11-2 and TRBJ2-1; the D gene is possibly TRBD2 (6 bases). Trimming shortened V by 5 bases and J by 6 bases, and 8 bases separated the two germline ends. Germline CDR1 SGHAT, CDR2 FQNNGV. The CDR3 is 12 amino acids. The CDR3 coding sequence is TGTGCCAGCAGCACAGCGGGCAATGAGCAGTTCTTC. Encoded protein: CASSTAGNEQFF.

This chain links TRBV6-5 with TRBJ1-2; D is unclear. There are 15 residues in the CDR3. V was cut by 0 bases and J by 7 bases, with 15 bases left in between. CDR1 is MNHEY and CDR2 is SVGAGI in the germline V gene. CDR3 in DNA: TGTGCCAGCAGTTACTCCCCCGAGTCGACGGGTGGCTACACCTTC. Its protein product is CASSYSPESTGGYTF.

The V gene is TRBV19, the J gene TRBJ1-1; tentative D call: TRBD1 (6 bases). The CDR3 loop spans 12 amino acids. CDR1 and CDR2 from the germline V gene are LNHDA and SQIVND (reference sequence). The V and J ends lost 5 bases and 10 bases respectively, with 14 bases between them. This chain's CDR3 is CASSPPGGAAFF. In DNA, the CDR3 is TGTGCCAGTAGTCCCCCCGGGGGGGCAGCTTTCTTT. The complete variable domain, with remaining parts taken from reference TRBV19 and TRBJ1-1, reads DGGITQSPKYLFRKEGQNVTLSCEQNLNHDAMYWYRQDPGQGLRLIYYSQIVNDFQKGDIAEGYSVSREKKESFPLTVTSAQKNPTAFYLCASSPPGGAAFFGQGTRLTVV.

The chain uses TRBV11-1 and TRBJ1-2, with TRBD1 matching 8 bases. V dropped 2 bases and J dropped 3; count of bases not matched to a gene: 2. Per the germline V gene, CDR1 is SGHAT and CDR2 is FQDESV (reference sequence). This CDR3 contains 14 residues. Here the CDR3 DNA reads TGTGCCAGCAGCTTAAGGACAGGGTACTATGGCTACACCTTC. It translates to CASSLRTGYYGYTF.

The V and J genes are TRBV6-1 and TRBJ1-4; D remains ambiguous. Trimming took off 8 bases at V and 5 bases at J, with 9 bases between the two ends. Germline V lookup: CDR1 MNHNS, CDR2 SASEGT. The CDR3 runs 12 residues. The CDR3: CASERSNEKLFF. As DNA, the CDR3 is TGTGCCAGCGAGCGCAGCAATGAAAAACTGTTTTTT.

This sequence joins TRBV25-1 and TRBJ2-7, with 9 bases identical to TRBD1. Germline V gene lookup returns CDR1 MGHDK and CDR2 SYGVNS. V lost 6 bases, J lost 7 bases, and 13 bases stayed unmatched. The CDR3 contains 15 residues. The CDR3 sequence is CASSDPGQGSGEQYF. The CDR3, as DNA: TGTGCCAGCAGCGACCCGGGACAGGGTAGTGGAGAGCAGTACTTC.

CDR3 sequence: CASSPGGPDTQYF. CDR3 bases: TGTGCCAGCAGCCCCGGGGGGCCAGATACGCAGTATTTT. The V call is TRBV7-2, the J call TRBJ2-3; possibly TRBD2 for D (7 bases). Trimming took 5 bases from V and 4 from J, leaving 10 bases between them. The CDR3 has 13 amino acids. Germline loops: CDR1 SGHTA, CDR2 FQGNSA.

The gene calls are TRBV7-8 and TRBJ2-1; no definite D call. There are 16 residues in the CDR3. Germline CDR1 SGHVS, CDR2 FQNEAQ. Trimming stripped 0 bases from V and 1 base from J, with 10 bases between. CDR3 nucleotides: TGTGCCAGCAGCTTAGCGCGGCTCCTATCCTACAATGAGCAGTTCTTC. Encoded protein: CASSLARLLSYNEQFF.

This chain connects TRBV5-1 to TRBJ2-1, with 16 bases aligning to TRBD2. The ends lost 3 bases at V and 4 bases at J; junction bases unmatched: 7. In germline, CDR1 is SGHRS, CDR2 YFSETQ. The CDR3 contains 18 residues. CDR3 DNA sequence: TGCGCCAGCAGCTCATCGGGACTAGCGGGAGGGGGATACAATGAGCAGTTCTTC. Its translation: CASSSSGLAGGGYNEQFF. Filled out from reference TRBV5-1 and TRBJ2-1, the complete variable domain reads KAGVTQTPRYLIKTRGQQVTLSCSPISGHRSVSWYQQTPGQGLQFLFEYFSETQRNKGNFPGRFSGRQFSNSRSEMNVSTLELGDSALYLCASSSSGLAGGGYNEQFFGPGTRLTVL.

The chain combines TRBV25-1 with TRBJ1-5, with 10 bases that match TRBD1. CDR3 size: 18 residues. The V and J ends lost 4 bases and 0 bases, in that order; junction bases with no gene match: 9. CDR1 MGHDK and CDR2 SYGVNS come from the germline V gene. The CDR3 sequence is CASSARDRGPTSNQPQHF. In DNA, the CDR3 is TGTGCCAGCAGTGCCCGGGACAGGGGACCAACTAGCAATCAGCCCCAGCATTTT.

The rearrangement joins TRBV5-1 to TRBJ2-3; 8 bases match TRBD2. V was pared by 0 bases and J by 4 bases, with 4 bases of the junction left unmatched. CDR1 SGHRS and CDR2 YFSETQ come from the germline V gene. The CDR3 is 15 amino acids. CDR3 DNA sequence: TGCGCCAGCAGCTTGGAGGGTAGCGGGGCAGATACGCAGTATTTT. Residues: CASSLEGSGADTQYF.

This rearrangement joins TRBV7-9 to TRBJ1-4; the match to TRBD1 covers 12 bases. Germline CDR1 reads SEHNR; CDR2 reads FQNEAQ (reference sequence). Germline trimming cut 2 bases from V and 8 bases from J; bases unmatched to any gene: 3. The CDR3 is made up of 15 amino acids. CDR3 nucleotide sequence: TGTGCCAGCAGCTTAACCGGGACAGGGGGCGAAAAACTGTTTTTT. Translation: CASSLTGTGGEKLFF. The complete variable domain, with remaining parts taken from reference TRBV7-9 and TRBJ1-4, reads DTGVSQNPRHKITKRGQNVTFRCDPISEHNRLYWYRQTLGQGPEFLTYFQNEAQLEKSRLLSDRFSAERPKGSFSTLEIQRTEQGDSAMYLCASSLTGTGGEKLFFGSGTQLSVL.

The chain carries TRBV6-5 and TRBJ2-7; 7 positions match TRBD2. The V gene end was trimmed by 4 bases and the J gene end by 2 bases; junction bases not matched to a gene: 8. Germline CDR1 is MNHEY and CDR2 is SVGAGI. The CDR3 spans 15 residues. The CDR3 nucleotides are TGTGCCAGCAGTTCTAAGCGGGGAGGTCCCTACGAGCAGTACTTC. Translated: CASSSKRGGPYEQYF.

The rearrangement joins TRBV7-9 to TRBJ1-1; D is undetermined. The CDR3 sequence is 13 residues long. Trimming left V 1 base short and J 1 base short, with 4 bases between. Germline assignment: CDR1 SEHNR and CDR2 FQNEAQ (reference sequence). The CDR3 region has the DNA TGTGCCAGCAGCTTAGGCAGGAACACTGAAGCTTTCTTT. Its protein product is CASSLGRNTEAFF.

The chain has TRBV2 and TRBJ2-3, with TRBD2 identical over 8 bases. J lost 6 bases, V lost 9 bases, and 14 bases had no gene match. This CDR3 spans 15 amino acids. The V gene's germline CDR1 is SNHLY and CDR2 FYNNEI. In DNA form, the CDR3 reads TGTGCCAGTTCACGGGAAGCGGGAGAAGGGGATACGCAGTATTTT. It translates to CASSREAGEGDTQYF.

In its sample, this clone was seen once. The V call is TRBV19, the J call TRBJ2-1, with D perhaps matching TRBD2 (7 bases). CDR3 length equals 15 residues. CDR1 is LNHDA and CDR2 is SQIVND in the germline V gene (reference sequence). V gave up 4 bases and J gave up 9 bases, with 19 bases separating them. The CDR3 here is CASSKRGREGGEQFF. CDR3 bases: TGTGCCAGTAGTAAGCGCGGGAGAGAGGGGGGTGAGCAGTTCTTC.

The V gene is TRBV10-3, the J gene TRBJ2-1; 8 bases align to TRBD2. Germline-derived CDR1 and CDR2 are ENHRY and SYGVKD. V dropped 2 bases and J dropped 14; count of bases not matched to a gene: 11. The CDR3 loop spans 14 amino acids. CDR3 region: CAISEGERGREEFF. CDR3 DNA: TGTGCCATCAGTGAGGGAGAGCGGGGGCGAGAGGAGTTCTTC.